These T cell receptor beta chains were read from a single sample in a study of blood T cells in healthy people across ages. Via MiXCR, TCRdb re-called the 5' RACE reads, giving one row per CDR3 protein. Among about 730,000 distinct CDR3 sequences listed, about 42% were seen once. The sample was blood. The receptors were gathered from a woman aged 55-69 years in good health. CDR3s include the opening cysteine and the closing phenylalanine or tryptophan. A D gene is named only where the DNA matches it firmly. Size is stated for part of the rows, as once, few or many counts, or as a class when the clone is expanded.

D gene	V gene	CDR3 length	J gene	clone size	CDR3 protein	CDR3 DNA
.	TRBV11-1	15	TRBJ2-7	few	CASSFYRDASYEQYF	TGTGCCAGCAGCTTTTACCGGGACGCTTCCTACGAGCAGTACTTC
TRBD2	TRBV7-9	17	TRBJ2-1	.	CASRGLWREGIDNEQFF	TGTGCCAGCAGGGGGCTTTGGCGGGAGGGAATCGACAATGAGCAGTTCTTC
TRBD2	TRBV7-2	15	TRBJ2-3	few	CASSLGAGVRDTQYF	TGTGCCAGCAGCTTAGGGGCGGGAGTAAGAGATACGCAGTATTTT
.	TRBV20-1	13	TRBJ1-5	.	CGARDMAWGPQHF	TGCGGTGCTAGAGATATGGCCTGGGGGCCCCAGCATTTT
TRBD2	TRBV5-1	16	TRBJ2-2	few	CASSPRLAGDTGELFF	TGCGCCAGCAGCCCCCGCTTAGCGGGGGACACCGGGGAGCTGTTTTTT
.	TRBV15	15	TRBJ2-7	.	CATSRDRRVPNEQYF	TGTGCCACCAGCAGAGATCGCAGGGTCCCAAACGAGCAGTACTTC
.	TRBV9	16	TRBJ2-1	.	CASSVGTEWSYNEQFF	TGTGCCAGCAGCGTAGGGACAGAGTGGTCCTACAATGAGCAGTTCTTC
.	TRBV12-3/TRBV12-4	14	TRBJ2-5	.	CASSLLAVKETQYF	TGTGCCAGCAGTTTGTTGGCGGTCAAAGAGACCCAGTACTTC
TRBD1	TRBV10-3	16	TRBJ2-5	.	CAVSDITGGRQGTQYF	TGTGCCGTCAGTGATATAACAGGGGGGAGGCAAGGGACCCAGTACTTC
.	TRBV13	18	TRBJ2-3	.	CASSLVGRALLSTDTQYF	TGTGCCAGCAGCTTAGTGGGGCGGGCGCTACTCAGCACAGATACGCAGTATTTT
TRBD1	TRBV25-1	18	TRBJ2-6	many	CASIGPGQGALGANVLTF	TGTGCCAGCATCGGTCCGGGACAGGGGGCGTTAGGGGCCAACGTCCTGACTTTC
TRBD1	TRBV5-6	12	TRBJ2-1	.	CASRTRRGTQFF	TGTGCCAGCAGGACCCGCAGGGGGACCCAGTTCTTC
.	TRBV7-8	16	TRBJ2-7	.	CASSLGLANLPYEQYF	TGTGCCAGCAGCTTAGGGTTGGCCAACCTCCCTTACGAGCAGTACTTC
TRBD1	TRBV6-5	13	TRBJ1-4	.	CASSDRTGEKLFF	TGTGCCAGCAGTGATCGGACAGGAGAAAAACTGTTTTTT
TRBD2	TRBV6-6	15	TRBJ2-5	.	CASTGTSGKANEQYF	TGTGCCAGCACCGGCACTAGCGGGAAGGCCAATGAGCAGTACTTC
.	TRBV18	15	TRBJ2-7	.	CASSPRSGYSYEQYF	TGTGCCAGCTCACCCAGGTCAGGCTACTCCTACGAGCAGTACTTC
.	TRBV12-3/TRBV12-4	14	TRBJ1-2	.	CASSSQGKVSGYTF	TGTGCCAGCAGCTCCCAAGGAAAAGTTAGTGGCTACACCTTC
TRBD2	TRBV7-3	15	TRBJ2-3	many	CASSLIAGGTDTQYF	TGTGCCAGCAGCTTAATAGCGGGGGGCACAGATACGCAGTATTTT
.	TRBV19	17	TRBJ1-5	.	CASSMRPGNGGNQPQHF	TGTGCCAGTAGTATGCGGCCAGGTAATGGGGGCAATCAGCCCCAGCATTTT
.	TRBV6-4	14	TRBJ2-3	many	CASSGRSNTDTQYF	TGTGCCAGCAGTGGTCGGTCAAACACAGATACGCAGTATTTT
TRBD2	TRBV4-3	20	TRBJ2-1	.	CASSQGAGTSYSASYNEQFF	TGCGCCAGCAGCCAAGGAGCGGGGACTTCCTACTCGGCGTCCTACAATGAGCAGTTCTTC
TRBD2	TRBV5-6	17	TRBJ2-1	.	CASSPGLAGGIMNEQFF	TGTGCCAGCAGCCCCGGACTAGCGGGGGGTATTATGAATGAGCAGTTCTTC
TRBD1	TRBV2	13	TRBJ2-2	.	CASMGDSHGELFF	TGTGCCAGCATGGGGGACAGTCACGGGGAGCTGTTTTTT
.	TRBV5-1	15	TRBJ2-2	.	CASSAQQGFTGELFF	TGCGCCAGCAGCGCGCAACAGGGTTTCACCGGGGAGCTGTTTTTT
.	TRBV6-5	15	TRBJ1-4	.	CASSYNGATNEKLFF	TGTGCCAGCAGTTATAACGGTGCAACTAATGAAAAACTGTTTTTT
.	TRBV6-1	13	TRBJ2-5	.	CASPGTLANEQYF	TGTGCCAGCCCCGGGACTCTAGCCAATGAGCAGTACTTC
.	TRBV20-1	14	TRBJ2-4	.	CSARDRVSQNIQYF	TGCAGTGCTAGAGATCGTGTATCCCAAAACATTCAGTACTTC
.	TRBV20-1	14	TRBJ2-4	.	CSARSRARGNIQYF	TGCAGTGCCAGGAGCCGGGCCCGTGGGAACATTCAGTACTTC
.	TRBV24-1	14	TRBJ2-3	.	CATRGMGGTDTQYF	TGTGCCACCAGAGGGATGGGGGGCACAGATACGCAGTATTTT
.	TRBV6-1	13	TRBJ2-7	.	CASSVGSAYEQYF	TGTGCCAGCAGTGTAGGAAGTGCCTACGAGCAGTACTTC
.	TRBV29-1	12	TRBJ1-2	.	CAMTGDDYGYTF	TGCGCGATGACAGGCGACGACTATGGCTACACCTTC
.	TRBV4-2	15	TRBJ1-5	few	CASSSGEGGNQPQHF	TGTGCCAGCAGCTCGGGGGAAGGAGGGAATCAGCCCCAGCATTTT
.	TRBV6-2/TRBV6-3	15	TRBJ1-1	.	CASRKTGLEGTEAFF	TGTGCCAGCAGAAAAACAGGGTTGGAGGGCACTGAAGCTTTCTTT
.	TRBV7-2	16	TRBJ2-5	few	CASSLSRGIGEETQYF	TGTGCCAGCAGCTTATCGCGGGGTATAGGGGAGGAGACCCAGTACTTC
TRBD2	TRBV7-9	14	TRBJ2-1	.	CASSRSGMADEQFF	TGTGCCAGCAGCCGTAGCGGGATGGCCGATGAGCAGTTCTTC
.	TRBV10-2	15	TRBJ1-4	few	CASRRGSATNEKLFF	TGCGCCAGCCGTCGGGGATCAGCAACTAATGAAAAACTGTTTTTT
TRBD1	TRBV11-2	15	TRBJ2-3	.	CASSPDGRGPDTQYF	TGTGCCAGCAGCCCGGACGGCAGGGGGCCTGATACGCAGTATTTT
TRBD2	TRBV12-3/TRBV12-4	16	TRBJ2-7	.	CASSPGGSGSSYEQYF	TGTGCCAGCAGTCCTGGGGGAAGCGGGAGCTCCTACGAGCAGTACTTC
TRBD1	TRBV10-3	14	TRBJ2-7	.	CAAGEGADYNEQYF	TGTGCCGCGGGCGAGGGGGCAGATTACAATGAGCAGTACTTC
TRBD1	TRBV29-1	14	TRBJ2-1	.	CSLSVGGQGPNLFF	TGCAGCCTGAGCGTTGGCGGACAGGGCCCGAATCTGTTCTTC
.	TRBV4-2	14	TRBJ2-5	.	CASSQDAVTGTQYF	TGTGCCAGCAGCCAAGATGCGGTAACGGGGACCCAGTACTTC
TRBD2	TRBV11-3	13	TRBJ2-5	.	CASSLTSGGRQYF	TGTGCCAGCAGCTTGACTAGCGGGGGGCGCCAGTACTTC